This T cell receptor (beta chain) came from a study of shared clonotypes between healthy human individuals. Study-wide findings and caveats: An anticipated effect of sequencing depth on clonotype sharing among donors was recognized. Collection of samples was limited to blood; tissue repertoires likely differ.

With ten immunoSEQ deep assay plates, unsorted PBMC DNA underwent sequencing. Assay: immunoSEQ multiplex PCR; the TCRdb copy retains only in-frame clones and omits some. The table records some 530,000 clones, 81% of them present only once. This clone has only one observation. The antigen is undetermined. Adults of Caucasian background living in Nashville, Tennessee made up all donors. Germline V gene lookup returns CDR1 MDHEN and CDR2 SYDVKM. V lost 5 bases and J lost 6, with 5 bases in between. This CDR3 region has 11 residues. The specimen sequenced was PBMCs. The chain uses TRBV28 and TRBJ1-5; D is ambiguous. This TCR came from a woman aged 35 to 49 in good health. Some clones in this sample may be carry-over from other donors' samples. CDR3 loop: CASSVGQPQHF. The CDR3 bases are TGTGCCAGCAGTGTAGGTCAGCCCCAGCATTTT.